The 2 T cell receptor beta chains listed next were all sequenced from one sample in a study of PD-1 blockade in classical Hodgkin lymphoma. Every patient had relapsed following autologous stem cell transplantation, and cohorts differed in brentuximab vedotin exposure. Produced via immunoSEQ multiplex PCR; TCRdb's table is partial and in-frame only. The table has approximately 50,000 clones, approximately 90% seen once. The starting material was peripheral blood mononuclear cells (PBMCs), obtained before the second cycle of nivolumab. The receptors here all came from a human donor with classical Hodgkin lymphoma.

The rearrangement joins TRBV28 to TRBJ2-7; D is perhaps TRBD2 (6 bases). Trimming pared 5 bases from V and 3 bases from J, leaving 17 bases between. Germline lookup yields CDR1 MDHEN and CDR2 SYDVKM. The CDR3 sequence is 15 residues long. The CDR3 nucleotides are TGTGCCAGCAGTCCCTTAGGAGGGAATCGCTACGAGCAGTACTTC. Amino acid sequence: CASSPLGGNRYEQYF.

The chain has TRBV4-1 and TRBJ1-5; D is perhaps TRBD1 (5 bases). The germline V and J ends were trimmed by 1 base and 5 bases, with 9 bases remaining between them. The germline gives CDR1 MGHRA, CDR2 YSYEKL. CDR3 size: 14 residues. The CDR3 region has the DNA TGCGCCAGCAGCCAAGGCGTGGGGGATCAGCCCCAGCATTTT. Protein: CASSQGVGDQPQHF.